Sequencing of this T cell receptor beta chain was carried out in a study of cytomegalovirus exposure and HLA in healthy donors. Across the study: The Caucasian-associated ancestry cluster held less than 85% of 300 to 500 genotyped donors.

The PCR contained 60 Vbeta and 13 Jbeta primers. Only in-frame clones appear in the TCRdb table, and some are missing; sequencing was by immunoSEQ multiplex PCR. The sample consists of about 120,000 clones, around two thirds of them appearing once. General observations from the study: There were a few CMV-associated chains whose specificity for CMV antigens was confirmed in vitro. Cytomegalovirus-associated TCR beta chains were listed, numbering 150 to 200. As immune exposure information, only CMV serostatus was available.

V lost 5 bases and J lost 0; bases outside the gene matches: 1. The CDR3 totals 14 residues. The V gene's germline CDR1 is MNHNY and CDR2 SVGAGI (reference sequence). On this clone itself: The target antigen is unknown.

The specimen was PBMCs. This clonotype originated in a woman aged 40 to 50 in good health and CMV-seropositive. The J gene is TRBJ2-5, the V gene TRBV6-6; 9 nucleotides match TRBD1. CDR3 sequence (DNA): TGTGCCAGCAGTAGGGACAGGGACCAAGAGACCCAGTACTTC. The encoded protein is CASSRDRDQETQYF.